The entry that follows covers one T cell receptor beta chain sequence. The data were taken from a study of shared clonotypes between healthy human individuals. Some clones are missing from TCRdb's copy, which holds only in-frame ones; the method was immunoSEQ multiplex PCR. This table holds about 2.4 million clones, roughly 93% found once. This CDR3 is built from 15 residues. V was clipped by 6 bases and J by 7 bases; unmatched bases: 8. Germline V gene lookup returns CDR1 MNHEY and CDR2 SVGAGI. This TCR was recovered from a young man in good health. Some clones in this sample may be carry-over from other donors' samples. Input material: naive CD4+ T cells from PBMCs. Subset in this sample: CD45RA+ positively selected. V and J are TRBV6-5 and TRBJ2-1; 11 nucleotides agree with TRBD2. The CDR3, as DNA: TGTGCCAGCAGACCTTCACTAGCGGGAGCTAATGAGCAGTTCTTC. It encodes CASRPSLAGANEQFF.